Below, one T cell receptor (beta chain) is given with its context. The entry originates in a study of blood T cell repertoires in COVID-19. Study as a whole: The samples span acute and convalescent COVID-19 from the United States, Italy and Spain. The analysed material was cDNA or gDNA that came from T cells, B-cell-depleted T cells, or PBMCs.

Germline CDR1 reads SNHLY; CDR2 reads FYNNEI. Trimming left V 3 bases short and J 4 bases short, with 3 bases between. The CDR3 loop spans 11 amino acids. Study processing details: For nucleated cells, counts were estimated from reference gene primer amplification. Produced via immunoSEQ multiplex PCR; TCRdb's table is partial and in-frame only. V, J and clone size are those of that table, while D and trimming were read from the DNA. The repertoire holds 240,000 or so clones, with roughly nine tenths as singletons. Sequenced input: peripheral blood. The clonotype originates from a man between 60 and 75 years old with acute or convalescent COVID-19. The chain combines TRBV2 with TRBJ1-2; unclear D gene. Here the CDR3 reads CASSESYGYTF. CDR3 DNA: TGTGCCAGCAGTGAGAGCTATGGCTACACCTTC.